This T cell receptor (beta chain) was sequenced for a study of T cells in Graves' hyperthyroidism and ophthalmopathy. The CDR3 has 14 residues. Unmatched junction bases numbered 7, after V lost 5 bases and J lost 6 bases. In patients aged 18 to 65, hyperthyroidism was newly diagnosed, with duration under 2 months. Every diagnosis used clinical symptoms, serum thyroxine and TRAb, thyroid ultrasound and orbital computed tomography. Regarding the study as a whole: Model-based prediction identified ophthalmopathy a median about 6 months prior to its onset. In the analysis, a 13 V-J model separated ophthalmopathy from stable hyperthyroidism.

Authors of the study amplified TCR beta CDR3 regions from RNA transcripts. During a first-round RT-PCR of the TCR CDR3, the HTBI primer set was used. Via MiXCR, TCRdb re-called the multiplex PCR reads, giving one row per CDR3 protein. Of hundreds of thousands of distinct CDR3 sequences listed, about 14% are singletons. This clonotype was seen ten or more times. Antigen: not known. Sequences were obtained from blood. This sequence was found in a woman aged 18-29 years with Graves' hyperthyroidism. The chain couples TRBV12-3 or TRBV12-4 to TRBJ2-1; 7 bases line up with TRBD2. CDR3 nucleotide sequence: TGTGCCAGCAGTCTGACTAGCCGGGGCAATGAGCAGTTCTTC. Its protein product is CASSLTSRGNEQFF.